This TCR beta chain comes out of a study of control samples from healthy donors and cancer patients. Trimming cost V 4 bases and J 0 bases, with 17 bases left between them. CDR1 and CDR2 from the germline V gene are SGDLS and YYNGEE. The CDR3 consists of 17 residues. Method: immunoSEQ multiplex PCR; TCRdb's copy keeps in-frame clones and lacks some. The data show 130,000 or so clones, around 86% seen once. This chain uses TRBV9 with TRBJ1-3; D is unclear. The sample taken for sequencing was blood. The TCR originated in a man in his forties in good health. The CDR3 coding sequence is TGTGCCAGCAGCCCCCGGCCGGGCGGGAGCTCTGGAAACACCATATATTTT. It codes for CASSPRPGGSSGNTIYF.